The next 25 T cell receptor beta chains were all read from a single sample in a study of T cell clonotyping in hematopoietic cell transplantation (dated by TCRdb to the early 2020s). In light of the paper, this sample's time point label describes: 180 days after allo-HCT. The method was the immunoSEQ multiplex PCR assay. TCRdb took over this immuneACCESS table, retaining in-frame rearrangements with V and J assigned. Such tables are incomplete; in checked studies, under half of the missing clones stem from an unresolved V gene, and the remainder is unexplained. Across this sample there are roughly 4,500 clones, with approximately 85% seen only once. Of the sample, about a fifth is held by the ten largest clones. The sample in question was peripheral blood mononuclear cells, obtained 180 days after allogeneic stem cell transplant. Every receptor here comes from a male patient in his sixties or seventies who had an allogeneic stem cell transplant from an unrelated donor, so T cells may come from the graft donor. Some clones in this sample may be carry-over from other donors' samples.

Written as DNA, the CDR3 is TGTGCCAGCTCACCGAAAAGGGATGATTCACCCCTCCACTTT. Translation: CASSPKRDDSPLHF. The gene calls are TRBV18 and TRBJ1-6; D call uncertain. The germline CDR1 and CDR2 sequences are KGHSH and LQKENI. Trimming removed 3 bases at V and 8 bases at J, with 11 bases between. The CDR3 consists of 14 residues.

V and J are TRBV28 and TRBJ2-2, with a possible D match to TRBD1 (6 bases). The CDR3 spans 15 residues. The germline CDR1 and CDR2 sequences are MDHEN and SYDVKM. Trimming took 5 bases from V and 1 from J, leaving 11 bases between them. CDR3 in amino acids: CASSPTGQNTGELFF. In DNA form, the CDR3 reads TGTGCCAGCAGTCCCACAGGGCAGAACACCGGGGAGCTGTTTTTT.

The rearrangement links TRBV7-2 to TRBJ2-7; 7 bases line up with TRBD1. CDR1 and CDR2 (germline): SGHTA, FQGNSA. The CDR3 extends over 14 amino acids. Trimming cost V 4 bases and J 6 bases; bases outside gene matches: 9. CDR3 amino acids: CASSSDRVTLEQYF. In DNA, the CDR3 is TGTGCCAGCAGCTCAGACAGGGTAACCCTCGAGCAGTACTTC.

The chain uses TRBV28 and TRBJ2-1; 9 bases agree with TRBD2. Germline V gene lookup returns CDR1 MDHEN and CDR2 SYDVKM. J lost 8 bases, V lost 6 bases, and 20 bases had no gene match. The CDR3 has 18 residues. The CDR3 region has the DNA TGTGCCAGCAGCTCGCCAGCCTCGGGACTAGCCTTTCTCGATGAGCAGTTCTTC. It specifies CASSSPASGLAFLDEQFF.

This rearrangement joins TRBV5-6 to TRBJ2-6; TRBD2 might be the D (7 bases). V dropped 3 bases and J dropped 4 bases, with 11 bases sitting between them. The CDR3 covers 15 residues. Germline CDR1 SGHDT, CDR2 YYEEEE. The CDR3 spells CASSSAGAGANVLTF. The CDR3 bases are TGTGCCAGCAGCTCCGCGGGGGCAGGGGCCAACGTCCTGACTTTC.

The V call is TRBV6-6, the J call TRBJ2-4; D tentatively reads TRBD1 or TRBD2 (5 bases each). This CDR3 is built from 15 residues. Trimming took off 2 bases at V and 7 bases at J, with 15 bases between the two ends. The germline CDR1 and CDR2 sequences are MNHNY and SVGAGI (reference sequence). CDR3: CASSYSGTEGNIQYF. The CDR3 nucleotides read TGTGCCAGCAGTTACAGTGGGACCGAGGGGAACATTCAGTACTTC.

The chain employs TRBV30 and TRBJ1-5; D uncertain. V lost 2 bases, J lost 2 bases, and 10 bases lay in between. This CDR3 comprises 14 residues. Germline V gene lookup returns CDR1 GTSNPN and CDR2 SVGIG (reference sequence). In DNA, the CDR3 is TGTGCCTGGAGTTCGGCCGGGGGCAATCAGCCCCAGCATTTT. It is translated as CAWSSAGGNQPQHF.

CDR3 loop: CASSSYSNEQFF. CDR3 sequence (DNA): TGTGCCAGCAGCTCCTATTCCAATGAGCAGTTCTTC. The chain is built from TRBV5-6 and TRBJ2-1; D unclear. Germline-derived CDR1 and CDR2 are SGHDT and YYEEEE. This CDR3 is built from 12 residues. Trimming pared 3 bases from V and 6 bases from J, leaving 7 bases between. The whole variable domain, filled in from reference TRBV5-6 and TRBJ2-1, reads DAGVTQSPTHLIKTRGQQVTLRCSPKSGHDTVSWYQQALGQGPQFIFQYYEEEERQRGNFPDRFSGHQFPNYSSELNVNALLLGDSALYLCASSSYSNEQFFGPGTRLTVL.

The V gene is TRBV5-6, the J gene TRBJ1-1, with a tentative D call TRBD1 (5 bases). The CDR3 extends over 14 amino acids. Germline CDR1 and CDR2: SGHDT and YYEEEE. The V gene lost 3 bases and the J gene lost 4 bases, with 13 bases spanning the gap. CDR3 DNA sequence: TGTGCCAGCAGCTGGGGGGTCGGCGGCACTGAAGCTTTCTTT. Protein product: CASSWGVGGTEAFF.

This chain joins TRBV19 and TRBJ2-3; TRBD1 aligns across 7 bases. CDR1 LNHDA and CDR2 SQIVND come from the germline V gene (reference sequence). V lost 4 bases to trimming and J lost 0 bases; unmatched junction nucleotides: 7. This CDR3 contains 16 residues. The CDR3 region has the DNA TGTGCCAGTAGTAGAGGCAGGGGGTCTAGCACAGATACGCAGTATTTT. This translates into CASSRGRGSSTDTQYF.

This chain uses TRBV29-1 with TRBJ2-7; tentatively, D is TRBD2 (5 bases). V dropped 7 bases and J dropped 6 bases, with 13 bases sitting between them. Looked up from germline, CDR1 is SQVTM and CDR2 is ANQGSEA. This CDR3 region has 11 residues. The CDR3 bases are TGCAGCGCTGCAACTAGATCCGAGCAGTACTTC. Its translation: CSAATRSEQYF.

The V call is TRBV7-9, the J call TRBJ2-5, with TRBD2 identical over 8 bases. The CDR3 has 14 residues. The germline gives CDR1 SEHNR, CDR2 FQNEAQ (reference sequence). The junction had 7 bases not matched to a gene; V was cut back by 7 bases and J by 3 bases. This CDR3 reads CASTFPGGEETQYF. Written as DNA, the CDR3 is TGTGCCAGCACCTTCCCGGGGGGGGAAGAGACCCAGTACTTC.

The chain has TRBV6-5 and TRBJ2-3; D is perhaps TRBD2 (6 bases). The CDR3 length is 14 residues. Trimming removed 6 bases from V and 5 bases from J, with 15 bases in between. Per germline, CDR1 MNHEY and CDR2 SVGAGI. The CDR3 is CASSPLGDLDTQYF. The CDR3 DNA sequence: TGTGCCAGCAGCCCCTTGGGGGACTTAGATACGCAGTATTTT.

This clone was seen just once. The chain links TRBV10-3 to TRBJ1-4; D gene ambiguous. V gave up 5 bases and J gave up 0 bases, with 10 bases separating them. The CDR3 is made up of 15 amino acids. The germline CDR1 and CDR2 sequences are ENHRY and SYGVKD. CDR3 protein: CAISNDGTTNEKLFF. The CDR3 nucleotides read TGTGCCATCAGTAACGACGGTACAACTAATGAAAAACTGTTTTTT.

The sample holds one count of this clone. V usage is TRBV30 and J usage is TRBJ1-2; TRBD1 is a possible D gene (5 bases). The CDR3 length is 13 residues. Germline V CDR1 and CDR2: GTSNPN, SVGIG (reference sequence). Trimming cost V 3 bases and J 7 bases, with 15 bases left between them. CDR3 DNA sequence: TGTGCCTGGAGACAGTGGGGCGGGGGTGGCTACACCTTC. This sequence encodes CAWRQWGGGGYTF. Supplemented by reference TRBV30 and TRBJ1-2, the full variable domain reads SQTIHQWPATLVQPVGSPLSLECTVEGTSNPNLYWYRQAAGRGLQLLFYSVGIGQISSEVPQNLSASRPQDRQFILSSKKLLLSDSGFYLCAWRQWGGGGYTFGSGTRLTVV.

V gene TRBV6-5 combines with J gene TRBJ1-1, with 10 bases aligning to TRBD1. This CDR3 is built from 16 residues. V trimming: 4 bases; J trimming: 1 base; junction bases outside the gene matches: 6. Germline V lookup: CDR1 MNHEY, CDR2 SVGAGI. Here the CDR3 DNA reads TGTGCCAGCAGTTCGGGACAGGGGCTGGGGAACACTGAAGCTTTCTTT. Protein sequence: CASSSGQGLGNTEAFF.

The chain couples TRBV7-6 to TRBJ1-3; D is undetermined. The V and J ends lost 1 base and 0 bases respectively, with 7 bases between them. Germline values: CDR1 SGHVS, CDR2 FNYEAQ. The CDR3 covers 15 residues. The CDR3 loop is CASSLVPSSGNTIYF. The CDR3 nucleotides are TGTGCCAGCAGCTTAGTTCCGAGCTCTGGAAACACCATATATTTT.

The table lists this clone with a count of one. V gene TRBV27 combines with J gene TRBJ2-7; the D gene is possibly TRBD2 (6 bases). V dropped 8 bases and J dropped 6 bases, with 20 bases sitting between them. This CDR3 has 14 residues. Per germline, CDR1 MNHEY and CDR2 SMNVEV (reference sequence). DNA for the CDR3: TGTGCCAGCCGGGGGACCTCCTCGGGCGGCGAGCAGTACTTC. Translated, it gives CASRGTSSGGEQYF.

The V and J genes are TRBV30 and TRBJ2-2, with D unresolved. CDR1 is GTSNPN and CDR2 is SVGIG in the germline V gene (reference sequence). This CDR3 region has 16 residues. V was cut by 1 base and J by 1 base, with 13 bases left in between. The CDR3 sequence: CAWSAKGFLNTGELFF. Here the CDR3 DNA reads TGTGCCTGGAGTGCGAAGGGATTTTTGAACACCGGGGAGCTGTTTTTT.

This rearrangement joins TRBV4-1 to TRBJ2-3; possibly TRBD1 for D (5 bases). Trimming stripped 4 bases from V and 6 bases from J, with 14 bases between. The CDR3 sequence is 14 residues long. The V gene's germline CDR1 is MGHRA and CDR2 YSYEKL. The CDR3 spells CASSPRATDDTQYF. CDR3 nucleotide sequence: TGCGCCAGCAGCCCCCGGGCGACAGATGATACGCAGTATTTT.

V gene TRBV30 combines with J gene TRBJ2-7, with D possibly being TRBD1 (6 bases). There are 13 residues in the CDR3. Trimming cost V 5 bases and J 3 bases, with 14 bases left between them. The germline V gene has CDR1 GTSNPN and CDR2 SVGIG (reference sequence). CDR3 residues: CAWDRQVDYEQYF. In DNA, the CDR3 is TGTGCCTGGGATAGACAGGTGGACTACGAGCAGTACTTC.

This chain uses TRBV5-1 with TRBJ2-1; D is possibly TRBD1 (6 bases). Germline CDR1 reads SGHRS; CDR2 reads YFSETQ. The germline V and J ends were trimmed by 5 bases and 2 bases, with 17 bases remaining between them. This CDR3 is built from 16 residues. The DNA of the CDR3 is TGCGCCAGCAGACGTGGGACAACAAACGCCTACAATGAGCAGTTCTTC. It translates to CASRRGTTNAYNEQFF. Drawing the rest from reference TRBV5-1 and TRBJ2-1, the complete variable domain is KAGVTQTPRYLIKTRGQQVTLSCSPISGHRSVSWYQQTPGQGLQFLFEYFSETQRNKGNFPGRFSGRQFSNSRSEMNVSTLELGDSALYLCASRRGTTNAYNEQFFGPGTRLTVL.

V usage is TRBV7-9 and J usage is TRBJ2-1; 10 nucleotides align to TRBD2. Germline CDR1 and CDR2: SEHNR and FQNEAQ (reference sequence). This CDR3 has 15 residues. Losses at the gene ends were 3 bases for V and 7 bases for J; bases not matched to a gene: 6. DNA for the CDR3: TGTGCCAGCAGCTTGGGAGCGGGAGGGCCTAATGAGCAGTTCTTC. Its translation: CASSLGAGGPNEQFF.

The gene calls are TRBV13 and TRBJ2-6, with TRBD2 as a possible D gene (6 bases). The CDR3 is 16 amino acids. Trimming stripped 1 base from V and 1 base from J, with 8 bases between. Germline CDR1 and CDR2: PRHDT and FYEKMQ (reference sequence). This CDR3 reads CASSLVRGSGANVLTF. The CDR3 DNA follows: TGTGCCAGCAGCTTAGTTCGGGGGTCTGGGGCCAACGTCCTGACTTTC.

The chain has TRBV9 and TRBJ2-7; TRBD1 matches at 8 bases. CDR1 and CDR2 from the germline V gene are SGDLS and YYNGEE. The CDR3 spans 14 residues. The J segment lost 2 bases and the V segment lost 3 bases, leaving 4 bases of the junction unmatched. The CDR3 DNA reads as TGTGCCAGCAGCGGCCGGGACAGGCCCTACGAGCAGTACTTC. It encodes CASSGRDRPYEQYF. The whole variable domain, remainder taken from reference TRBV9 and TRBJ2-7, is DSGVTQTPKHLITATGQRVTLRCSPRSGDLSVYWYQQSLDQGLQFLIQYYNGEERAKGNILERFSAQQFPDLHSELNLSSLELGDSALYFCASSGRDRPYEQYFGPGTRLTVT.